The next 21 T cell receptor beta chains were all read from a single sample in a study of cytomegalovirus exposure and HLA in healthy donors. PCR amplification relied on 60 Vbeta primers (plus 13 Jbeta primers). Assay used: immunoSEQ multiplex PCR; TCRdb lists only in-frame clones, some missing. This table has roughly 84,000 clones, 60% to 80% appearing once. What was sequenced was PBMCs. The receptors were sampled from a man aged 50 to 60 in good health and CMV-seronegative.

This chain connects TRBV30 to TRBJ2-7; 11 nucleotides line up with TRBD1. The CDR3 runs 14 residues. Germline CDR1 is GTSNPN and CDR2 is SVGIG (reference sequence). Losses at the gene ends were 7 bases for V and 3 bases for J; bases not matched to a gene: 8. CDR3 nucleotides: TGTGCCTCTGGGGGGGGGACAGGGGGCTACGAGCAGTACTTC. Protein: CASGGGTGGYEQYF.

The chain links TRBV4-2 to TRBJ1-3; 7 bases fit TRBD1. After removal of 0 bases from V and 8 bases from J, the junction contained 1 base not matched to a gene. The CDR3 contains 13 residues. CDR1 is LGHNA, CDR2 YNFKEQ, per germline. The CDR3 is CASSQDRGDTIYF. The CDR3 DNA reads TGTGCCAGCAGCCAAGACAGGGGGGACACCATATATTTT.

CDR3 region: CASSLVSLNEQFF. The DNA of the CDR3 is TGTGCCAGCAGCTTAGTTTCCCTCAATGAGCAGTTCTTC. The J gene is TRBJ2-1, the V gene TRBV11-1; no firm D call. Trimming took 1 base from V and 6 from J, leaving 7 bases between them. CDR1 and CDR2 (germline): SGHAT, FQDESV (reference sequence). The CDR3 consists of 13 residues.

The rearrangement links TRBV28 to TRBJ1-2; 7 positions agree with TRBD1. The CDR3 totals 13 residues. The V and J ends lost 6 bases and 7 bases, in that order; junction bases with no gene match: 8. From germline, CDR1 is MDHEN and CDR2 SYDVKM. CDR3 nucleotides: TGTGCCAGCAGCATCGGGACAGCTTTTGGCTACACCTTC. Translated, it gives CASSIGTAFGYTF.

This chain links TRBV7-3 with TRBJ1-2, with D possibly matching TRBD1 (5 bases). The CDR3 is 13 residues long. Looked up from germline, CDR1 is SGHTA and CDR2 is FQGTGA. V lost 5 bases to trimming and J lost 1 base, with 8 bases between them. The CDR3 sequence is CASSTDSNYGYTF. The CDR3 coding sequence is TGTGCCAGCAGCACCGACAGTAACTATGGCTACACCTTC. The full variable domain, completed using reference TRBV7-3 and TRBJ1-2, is GAGVSQTPSNKVTEKGKYVELRCDPISGHTALYWYRQSLGQGPEFLIYFQGTGAADDSGLPNDRFFAVRPEGSVSTLKIQRTERGDSAVYLCASSTDSNYGYTFGSGTRLTVV.

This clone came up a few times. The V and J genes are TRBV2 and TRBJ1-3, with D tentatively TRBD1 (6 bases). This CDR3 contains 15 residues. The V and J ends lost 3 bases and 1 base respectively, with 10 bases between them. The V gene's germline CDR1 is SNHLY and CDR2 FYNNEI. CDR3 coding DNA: TGTGCCAGCAGTGAGGCACAGGGATCTGGAAACACCATATATTTT. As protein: CASSEAQGSGNTIYF.

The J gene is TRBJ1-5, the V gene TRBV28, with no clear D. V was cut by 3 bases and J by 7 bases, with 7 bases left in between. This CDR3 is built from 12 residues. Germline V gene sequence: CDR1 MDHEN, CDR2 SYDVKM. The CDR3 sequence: CASSFSGQPQHF. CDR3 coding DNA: TGTGCCAGCAGTTTTTCGGGGCAGCCCCAGCATTTT.

The CDR3, as DNA: TGCGCCAGCAGTGAGAGGGAGGACTACGAGCAGTACTTC. Translation gives CASSEREDYEQYF. This chain joins TRBV10-2 and TRBJ2-7; the D gene is possibly TRBD2 (6 bases). The CDR3 contains 13 residues. Between the trimmed V and J ends, which lost 2 bases and 3 bases, there was a span of 8 bases. In germline, CDR1 is WSHSY, CDR2 SAAADI.

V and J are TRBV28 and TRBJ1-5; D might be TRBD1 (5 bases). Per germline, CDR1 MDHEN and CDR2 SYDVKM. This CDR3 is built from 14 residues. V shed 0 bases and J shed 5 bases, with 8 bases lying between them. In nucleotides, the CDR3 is TGTGCCAGCAGTTTATGGGGGGGATATCAGCCCCAGCATTTT. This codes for CASSLWGGYQPQHF.

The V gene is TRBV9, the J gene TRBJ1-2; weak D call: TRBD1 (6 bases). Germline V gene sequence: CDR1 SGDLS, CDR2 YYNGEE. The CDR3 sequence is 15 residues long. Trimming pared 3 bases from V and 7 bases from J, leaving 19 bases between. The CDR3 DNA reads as TGTGCCAGCAGCGCACAGGGCTCCGAGCGCGGTGGCTACACCTTC. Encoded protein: CASSAQGSERGGYTF.

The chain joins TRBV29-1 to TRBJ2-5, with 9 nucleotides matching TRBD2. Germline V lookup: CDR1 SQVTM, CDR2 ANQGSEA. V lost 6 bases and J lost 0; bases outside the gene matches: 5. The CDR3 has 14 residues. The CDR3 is CSVRLAVYQETQYF. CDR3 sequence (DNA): TGCAGCGTGAGACTAGCGGTGTACCAAGAGACCCAGTACTTC. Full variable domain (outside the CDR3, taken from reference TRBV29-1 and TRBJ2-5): SAVISQKPSRDICQRGTSLTIQCQVDSQVTMMFWYRQQPGQSLTLIATANQGSEATYESGFVIDKFPISRPNLTFSTLTVSNMSPEDSSIYLCSVRLAVYQETQYFGPGTRLLVL.

The CDR3 sequence: CASSPQGDRYEQYF. CDR3 bases: TGTGCCAGCAGCCCACAGGGGGACAGATACGAGCAGTACTTC. The chain employs TRBV9 and TRBJ2-7; 8 positions match TRBD1. Germline V gives CDR1 SGDLS, CDR2 YYNGEE. The CDR3 covers 14 residues. V lost 4 bases and J lost 4; bases outside the gene matches: 7.

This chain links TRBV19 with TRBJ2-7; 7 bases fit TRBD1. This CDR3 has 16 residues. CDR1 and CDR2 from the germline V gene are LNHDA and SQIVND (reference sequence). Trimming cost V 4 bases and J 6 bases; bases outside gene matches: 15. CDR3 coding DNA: TGTGCCAGTAGTACATCTACCGGGACAGTGGGGTTCGAGCAGTACTTC. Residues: CASSTSTGTVGFEQYF.

DNA of the CDR3: TGTGCCAGCAGCTACGCGGGGGGGCTCCAAGAGACCCAGTACTTC. Protein: CASSYAGGLQETQYF. The chain carries TRBV9 and TRBJ2-5, with 9 bases identical to TRBD2. This CDR3 region has 15 residues. The germline V gene has CDR1 SGDLS and CDR2 YYNGEE. V dropped 4 bases and J dropped 1; count of bases not matched to a gene: 5.

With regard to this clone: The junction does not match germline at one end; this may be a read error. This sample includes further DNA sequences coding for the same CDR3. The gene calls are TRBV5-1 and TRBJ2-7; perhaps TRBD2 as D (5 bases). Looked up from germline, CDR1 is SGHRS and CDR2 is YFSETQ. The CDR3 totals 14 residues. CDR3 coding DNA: TGCGCCAGCAGCCAGGACTCTGCCGCCTGGGAGCAGTACTTT. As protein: CASSQDSAAWEQYF. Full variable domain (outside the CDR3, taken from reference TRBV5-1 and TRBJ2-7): KAGVTQTPRYLIKTRGQQVTLSCSPISGHRSVSWYQQTPGQGLQFLFEYFSETQRNKGNFPGRFSGRQFSNSRSEMNVSTLELGDSALYLCASSQDSAAWEQYFGPGTRLTVT.

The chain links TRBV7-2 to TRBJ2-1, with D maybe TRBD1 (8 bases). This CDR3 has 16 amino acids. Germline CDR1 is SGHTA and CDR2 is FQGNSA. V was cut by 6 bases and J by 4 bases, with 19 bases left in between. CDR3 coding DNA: TGTGCCAGCAGTTCCCAAGCGGGGACAGGATACAATGAGCAGTTCTTC. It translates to CASSSQAGTGYNEQFF.

The CDR3 is CASREGTGAYNEQFF. The CDR3, as DNA: TGTGCCAGCAGAGAGGGGACAGGGGCTTACAATGAGCAGTTCTTC. The V call is TRBV5-5, the J call TRBJ2-1; 10 bases align to TRBD1. Looked up from germline, CDR1 is SGHKS and CDR2 is YYEKEE (reference sequence). V shed 5 bases, J shed 4 bases, and the junction held 6 bases outside the gene matches. The CDR3 sequence is 15 residues long.

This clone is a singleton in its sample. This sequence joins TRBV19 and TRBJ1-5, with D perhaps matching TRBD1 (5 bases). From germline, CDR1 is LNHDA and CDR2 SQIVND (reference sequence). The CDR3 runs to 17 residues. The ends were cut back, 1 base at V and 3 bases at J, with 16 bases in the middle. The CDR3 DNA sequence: TGTGCCAGTAGTATAGGGGACTCGGGACGGCCCAATCAGCCCCAGCATTTT. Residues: CASSIGDSGRPNQPQHF. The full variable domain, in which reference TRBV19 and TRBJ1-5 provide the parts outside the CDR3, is DGGITQSPKYLFRKEGQNVTLSCEQNLNHDAMYWYRQDPGQGLRLIYYSQIVNDFQKGDIAEGYSVSREKKESFPLTVTSAQKNPTAFYLCASSIGDSGRPNQPQHFGDGTRLSIL.

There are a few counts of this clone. CDR3: CASSPVAAAYEQYF. In nucleotides, the CDR3 is TGTGCCAGCAGCCCAGTGGCGGCCGCCTACGAGCAGTACTTC. V gene TRBV14 combines with J gene TRBJ2-7, with D unresolved. This CDR3 contains 14 residues. The germline V gene encodes CDR1 SGHDN and CDR2 FVKESK. V was trimmed by 4 bases and J by 2 bases, leaving 12 bases between them. The full variable domain, its missing parts supplied by reference TRBV14 and TRBJ2-7, is EAGVTQFPSHSVIEKGQTVTLRCDPISGHDNLYWYRRVMGKEIKFLLHFVKESKQDESGMPNNRFLAERTGGTYSTLKVQPAELEDSGVYFCASSPVAAAYEQYFGPGTRLTVT.

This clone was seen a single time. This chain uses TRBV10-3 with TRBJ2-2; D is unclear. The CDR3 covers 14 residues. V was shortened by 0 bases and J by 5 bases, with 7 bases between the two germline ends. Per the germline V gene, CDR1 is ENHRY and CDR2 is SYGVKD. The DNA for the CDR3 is TGTGCCATCAGTGAGTCCCTCGGGACCGGGGAGCTGTTTTTT. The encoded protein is CAISESLGTGELFF.

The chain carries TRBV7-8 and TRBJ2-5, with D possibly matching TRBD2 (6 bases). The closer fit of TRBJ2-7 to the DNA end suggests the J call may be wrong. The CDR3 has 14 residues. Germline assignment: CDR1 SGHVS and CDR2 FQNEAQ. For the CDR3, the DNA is TGTGCCAGCAGCCCCCCAGCGCGGGACCACGAGCAGTACTTC. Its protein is CASSPPARDHEQYF.